Reported below is one T cell receptor (beta chain). The data are from a study of T cells expressing NK-cell markers. Each CDR3 protein gets one entry in TCRdb, which reprocessed the 5' RACE reads and gives no DNA. Recorded for this sample: 200,000 to 300,000 distinct CDR3 sequences. This CDR3 is built from 14 residues. The germline CDR1 and CDR2 sequences are DFQATT and SNEGSKA (reference sequence). This clonotype originated in a man aged 18 to 30 in good health. The V gene is TRBV20-1, the J gene TRBJ1-1; TCRdb gives TRBD1 as the D gene, but with no DNA this cannot be confirmed. The sequencing sample was made of blood T cells: a sorted CD56 or NKG2C T cell subset, CD4+ or CD8+ T cells, or bulk PBMC T cells (not recorded which). CDR3 residues: CSAQQGARNTEAFF.